This T cell receptor beta chain is from a study of T cell repertoires in cytomegalovirus infection. Study conclusions and caveats: HLA-C-restricted CMV clonotypes gave the most frequent clonotype in two of eight donors.

In regard to this clonotype: Its antigen is undetermined.

TCRdb ran MiXCR on the reads and lists one entry per CDR3 protein. The sample carries around 800,000 distinct CDR3 sequences, 30% to 35% recorded once. The sequencing used cultured CD8+ T cells from PBMCs, collected from culture after CMV antigen stimulation. The sequence was obtained from a human donor in good health (CMV status not recorded). Some clones in this sample may be carry-over from other donors' samples.

The CDR3 here is CATSRRDSYEKLFF. The DNA of the CDR3 is TGTGCCACCAGCAGACGGGACAGTTATGAAAAACTGTTTTTT. The V gene is TRBV15, the J gene TRBJ1-4; 7 bases line up with TRBD1. Losses at the gene ends were 2 bases for V and 6 bases for J; bases not matched to a gene: 3. There are 14 residues in the CDR3. In germline, CDR1 is LNHNV, CDR2 YYDKDF (reference sequence).